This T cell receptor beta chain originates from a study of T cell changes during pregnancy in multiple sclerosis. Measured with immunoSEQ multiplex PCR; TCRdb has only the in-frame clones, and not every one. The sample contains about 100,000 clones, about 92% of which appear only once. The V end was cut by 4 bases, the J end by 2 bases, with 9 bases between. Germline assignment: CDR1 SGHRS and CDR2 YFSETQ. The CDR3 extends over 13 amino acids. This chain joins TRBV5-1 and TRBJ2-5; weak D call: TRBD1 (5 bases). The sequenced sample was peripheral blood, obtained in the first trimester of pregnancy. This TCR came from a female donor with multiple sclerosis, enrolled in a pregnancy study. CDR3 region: CASSRTPQETQYF. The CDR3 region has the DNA TGCGCCAGCAGCAGGACACCTCAAGAGACCCAGTACTTC.